This entry features one T cell receptor beta chain sequence. This entry comes from a study of blood T cell repertoires in COVID-19. Overall study context: The study drew acute and convalescent COVID-19 samples from the United States, Italy and Spain. The analysed material was cDNA or gDNA that came from T cells, B-cell-depleted T cells, or PBMCs.

V dropped 2 bases and J dropped 2; count of bases not matched to a gene: 0. CDR1 and CDR2 from the germline V gene are SEHNR and FQNEAQ (reference sequence). CDR3 length: 14 residues. In the authors' workflow: Nucleated cell number was recorded as an estimate derived from reference gene primer amplification. Here immunoSEQ multiplex PCR was the method, and the copy in TCRdb shows in-frame clones only, minus some. D and trimming were read from the DNA, whereas the V and J calls and clone size are those reported in that table. The sample comprises about 140,000 clones, around 87% of which are singletons, and roughly 4% rests with the top ten.

Sequencing input: peripheral blood. The V and J genes are TRBV7-9 and TRBJ2-1; 7 bases are shared with TRBD2. This clonotype was sampled from a woman aged 40 to 50 with acute or convalescent COVID-19. The CDR3 DNA is TGTGCCAGCAGCTTAAGCGGGACCTACAATGAGCAGTTCTTC. Residues: CASSLSGTYNEQFF. Drawing the rest from reference TRBV7-9 and TRBJ2-1, the complete variable domain is DTGVSQNPRHKITKRGQNVTFRCDPISEHNRLYWYRQTLGQGPEFLTYFQNEAQLEKSRLLSDRFSAERPKGSFSTLEIQRTEQGDSAMYLCASSLSGTYNEQFFGPGTRLTVL.